The 15 T cell receptor beta chains below were found in one sample sequenced in a study of Ad26.COV2.S vaccination and SARS-CoV-2 variants. Treatment in this sample: 19 received Ad26.COV2.S at low or high dose, single or two shots; roughly five received placebo; per-sample allocation not given. Samples came from day 63 after the first vaccine or placebo injection. TCRdb's table, derived via immunoSEQ multiplex PCR, lists solely in-frame clones and lacks some. The table records some 350,000 clones, 70% to 90% of them present only once. The sample in question was peripheral blood, obtained in a trial of Ad26.COV2.S vaccine versus placebo. These receptors all come from a person aged 18-60 years who received the Ad26.COV2.S COVID-19 vaccine or a placebo.

The chain has TRBV6-6 and TRBJ1-2; D uncertain. Deletions cut 6 bases from V and 3 bases from J, with 8 bases between. The CDR3 has 12 amino acids. Looked up from germline, CDR1 is MNHNY and CDR2 is SVGAGI (reference sequence). The DNA for the CDR3 is TGTGCCAGCAGCCTAAATGACTATGGCTACACCTTC. This translates into CASSLNDYGYTF.

This chain connects TRBV10-2 to TRBJ1-4, with D possibly TRBD1 on 6 matching bases. CDR3 length equals 14 residues. CDR1 and CDR2 (germline): WSHSY, SAAADI. Trimming removed 6 bases at V and 7 bases at J, with 15 bases between. CDR3 coding DNA: TGCGCCAGCAGGGAACAGGCCAGGGGTGAAAAACTGTTTTTT. It encodes CASREQARGEKLFF.

The rearrangement links TRBV18 to TRBJ2-3; unclear D gene. Germline CDR1 and CDR2: KGHSH and LQKENI. The CDR3 totals 15 residues. V lost 2 bases to trimming and J lost 0 bases, with 9 bases between them. DNA for the CDR3: TGTGCCAGCTCACCATTCGGGTCTAGCACAGATACGCAGTATTTT. As protein: CASSPFGSSTDTQYF.

The chain recombines TRBV19 with TRBJ1-3; tentative D call: TRBD1 (5 bases). Germline V lookup: CDR1 LNHDA, CDR2 SQIVND (reference sequence). Trimming removed 4 bases from V and 0 bases from J, with 13 bases in between. The CDR3 is 16 amino acids. The chain's CDR3 is CASSKGTANSGNTIYF. Written as DNA, the CDR3 is TGTGCCAGTAGTAAAGGGACGGCGAACTCTGGAAACACCATATATTTT.

V is TRBV12-2 and J is TRBJ1-6; the D call of TRBD1 is as the table states it, not checked on the DNA. TRBV12-2 is assigned pseudogene status. CDR3 length equals 14 residues. CDR3 amino acids: CASRYDSLNSPLHF. CDR3 DNA sequence: TGTGCAAGTCGCTACGACAGCCTTAATTCACCCCTCCACTTT.

This chain links TRBV5-1 with TRBJ1-4; perhaps TRBD1 as D (6 bases). This CDR3 contains 17 residues. The germline V and J ends were trimmed by 4 bases and 7 bases, with 23 bases remaining between them. Germline V CDR1 and CDR2: SGHRS, YFSETQ. CDR3: CASSPGQRPNQGEKLFF. Written as DNA, the CDR3 is TGCGCCAGCAGCCCGGGACAACGCCCTAACCAGGGTGAAAAACTGTTTTTT. Using reference TRBV5-1 and TRBJ1-4 for the parts outside the CDR3, the full variable domain is KAGVTQTPRYLIKTRGQQVTLSCSPISGHRSVSWYQQTPGQGLQFLFEYFSETQRNKGNFPGRFSGRQFSNSRSEMNVSTLELGDSALYLCASSPGQRPNQGEKLFFGSGTQLSVL.

This clone was observed a single time. The CDR3 spells CATSRDQGGGQPQHF. CDR3 DNA sequence: TGTGCCACCAGCAGAGATCAAGGGGGCGGTCAGCCCCAGCATTTT. The chain uses TRBV15 and TRBJ1-5; 7 bases map to TRBD1. CDR1 LNHNV and CDR2 YYDKDF come from the germline V gene (reference sequence). This CDR3 has 15 residues. The V and J ends lost 0 bases and 6 bases, in that order; junction bases with no gene match: 5.

The chain joins TRBV18 to TRBJ1-5; D is unclear. There are 13 residues in the CDR3. Germline V gives CDR1 KGHSH, CDR2 LQKENI. Trimming pared 0 bases from V and 13 bases from J, leaving 13 bases between. This chain's CDR3 is CASSPPGMGLQHF. CDR3 in DNA: TGTGCCAGCTCACCACCGGGGATGGGGTTACAGCATTTT.

The CDR3 sequence is CASSQDGQGDYGYTF. CDR3 coding DNA: TGCGCCAGCAGCCAAGATGGACAGGGAGACTATGGCTACACCTTC. The chain recombines TRBV4-3 with TRBJ1-2; 8 positions match TRBD1. CDR1 is LGHNA and CDR2 is YSLEER in the germline V gene. The trim removed 0 bases at V and 3 bases at J, leaving 3 bases unmatched. CDR3 length: 15 residues.

V is TRBV7-8 and J is TRBJ1-5; D gene uncertain. V lost 3 bases to trimming and J lost 3 bases, with 6 bases between them. The CDR3 consists of 13 residues. Germline values: CDR1 SGHVS, CDR2 FQNEAQ. The CDR3 is CASSFGTNQPQHF. CDR3 bases: TGTGCCAGCAGCTTTGGCACCAATCAGCCCCAGCATTTT.

This clone was detected once. This rearrangement joins TRBV5-1 to TRBJ1-1; D is possibly TRBD1 (5 bases). Per germline, CDR1 SGHRS and CDR2 YFSETQ. CDR3 size: 14 residues. Between the trimmed V and J ends, which lost 4 bases and 13 bases, there was a span of 23 bases. CDR3 residues: CASSLLGGVALDFF. The CDR3 nucleotides read TGCGCCAGCAGCCTCCTTGGGGGGGTCGCCCTGGATTTCTTT. Looking up the rest from reference TRBV5-1 and TRBJ1-1 gives the full variable domain: KAGVTQTPRYLIKTRGQQVTLSCSPISGHRSVSWYQQTPGQGLQFLFEYFSETQRNKGNFPGRFSGRQFSNSRSEMNVSTLELGDSALYLCASSLLGGVALDFFGQGTRLTVV.

The chain employs TRBV24-1 and TRBJ1-2; D remains unclear. The CDR3 is made up of 12 amino acids. Trimming cost V 7 bases and J 4 bases, with 9 bases left between them. Germline-derived CDR1 and CDR2 are KGHDR and SFDVKD. CDR3 nucleotide sequence: TGTGCCACCAGGGATCTGACCTATGGCTACACCTTC. This encodes CATRDLTYGYTF.

V gene TRBV7-2 combines with J gene TRBJ1-2; 9 nucleotides match TRBD1. The CDR3 extends over 16 amino acids. Unmatched junction bases numbered 8, after V lost 2 bases and J lost 4 bases. Germline CDR1 and CDR2: SGHTA and FQGNSA. CDR3 nucleotide sequence: TGTGCCAGCAGCTTATCGGACAGGGGCTCCCTCTATGGCTACACCTTC. It encodes CASSLSDRGSLYGYTF.

V is TRBV20-1 and J is TRBJ2-5; D is uncertain. Trimming took 3 bases from V and 5 from J, leaving 10 bases between them. Per the germline V gene, CDR1 is DFQATT and CDR2 is SNEGSKA (reference sequence). The CDR3 has 12 residues. The CDR3 nucleotides read TGCAGTGCTAGTACTTTGCGGGAGACCCAGTACTTC. As protein: CSASTLRETQYF.

The chain combines TRBV5-6 with TRBJ1-5, with 8 bases fitting TRBD1. Germline trimming cut 3 bases from V and 2 bases from J; bases unmatched to any gene: 7. The CDR3 is 16 amino acids. Germline CDR1 is SGHDT and CDR2 is YYEEEE. DNA for the CDR3: TGTGCCAGCAGCTCGACAGGGGCTGGGGGCAATCAGCCCCAGCATTTT. Translated: CASSSTGAGGNQPQHF.